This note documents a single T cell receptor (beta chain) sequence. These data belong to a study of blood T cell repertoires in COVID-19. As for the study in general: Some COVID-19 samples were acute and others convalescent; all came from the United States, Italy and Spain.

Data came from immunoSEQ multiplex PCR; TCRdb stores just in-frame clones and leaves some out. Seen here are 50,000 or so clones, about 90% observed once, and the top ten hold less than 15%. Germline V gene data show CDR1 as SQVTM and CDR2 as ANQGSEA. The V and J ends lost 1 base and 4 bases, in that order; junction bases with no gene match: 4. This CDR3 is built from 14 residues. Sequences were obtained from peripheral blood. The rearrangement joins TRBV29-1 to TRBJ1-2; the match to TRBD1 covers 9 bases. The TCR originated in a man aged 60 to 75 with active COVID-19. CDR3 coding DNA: TGCAGCGTTGAAGGAACAGGGGGCAGCTATGGCTACACCTTC. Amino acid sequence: CSVEGTGGSYGYTF.